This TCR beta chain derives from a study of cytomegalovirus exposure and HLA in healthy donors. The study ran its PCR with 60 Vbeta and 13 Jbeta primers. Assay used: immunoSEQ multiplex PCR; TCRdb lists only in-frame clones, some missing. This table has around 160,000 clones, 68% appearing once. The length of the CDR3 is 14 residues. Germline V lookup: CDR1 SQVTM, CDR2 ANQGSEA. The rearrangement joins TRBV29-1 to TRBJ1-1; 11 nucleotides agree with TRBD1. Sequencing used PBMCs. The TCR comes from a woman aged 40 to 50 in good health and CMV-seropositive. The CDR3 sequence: CSADRGRDDTEAFF. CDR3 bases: TGCAGTGCGGACAGGGGGCGCGATGACACTGAAGCTTTCTTT.